These 30 T cell receptor beta chains were all obtained from the same sample, sequenced in a study of radiation and T cells in renal cell carcinoma. As to time point: blood 2 weeks post-SBRT. Treatment described: 15 Gy SBRT to primary tumor, nephrectomy 4 weeks later. Assay: immunoSEQ multiplex PCR; the TCRdb copy retains only in-frame clones and omits some. The sample has 100,000 to 150,000 clones; around nine tenths are singletons. Source: blood, taken from a patient whose treatment included radiotherapy and nephrectomy. The receptor set was obtained from a woman between 65 and 79 years old with renal cell carcinoma.

The chain has TRBV5-4 and TRBJ2-7, with TRBD1 identical over 9 bases. The V and J ends lost 1 base and 4 bases, in that order; junction bases with no gene match: 6. Germline CDR1 reads SGHNT; CDR2 reads YYREEE (reference sequence). The CDR3 length is 15 residues. The CDR3 here is CASSLTGTGKYEQYF. The CDR3 bases are TGTGCCAGCAGCTTGACCGGGACAGGGAAGTACGAGCAGTACTTC. Looking up the rest from reference TRBV5-4 and TRBJ2-7 gives the full variable domain: ETGVTQSPTHLIKTRGQQVTLRCSSQSGHNTVSWYQQALGQGPQFIFQYYREEENGRGNFPPRFSGLQFPNYSSELNVNALELDDSALYLCASSLTGTGKYEQYFGPGTRLTVT.

This chain connects TRBV7-9 to TRBJ2-5, with 9 bases aligning to TRBD1. Germline assignment: CDR1 SEHNR and CDR2 FQNEAQ (reference sequence). This CDR3 has 16 residues. Trimming cost V 8 bases and J 2 bases; bases outside gene matches: 12. CDR3: CASVLSDRGLQETQYF. The DNA of the CDR3 is TGTGCCAGCGTTCTATCGGACAGGGGACTACAAGAGACCCAGTACTTC.

This clone appeared a few times. The chain joins TRBV28 to TRBJ1-6; D might be TRBD1 (5 bases). V was clipped by 4 bases and J by 4 bases, with 11 bases between them. The CDR3 sequence is 15 residues long. Germline CDR1 is MDHEN and CDR2 is SYDVKM. The CDR3 nucleotides are TGTGCCAGCAGTTCCGGGGCCGATTATAATTCACCCCTCCACTTT. Translated: CASSSGADYNSPLHF.

The chain combines TRBV13 with TRBJ1-3; D uncertain. V dropped 3 bases and J dropped 4 bases, with 10 bases sitting between them. The CDR3 spans 14 residues. Per the germline V gene, CDR1 is PRHDT and CDR2 is FYEKMQ (reference sequence). The CDR3 nucleotides are TGTGCCAGCAGCTTGAAACTCCCAGGAAACACCATATATTTT. Amino acid sequence: CASSLKLPGNTIYF.

The CDR3 nucleotides read TGCGCCAGCAGGCTGACTAGCGGGGCCCCCCTCTACGAGCAGTACTTC. Residues: CASRLTSGAPLYEQYF. V and J are TRBV5-1 and TRBJ2-7; 11 bases map to TRBD2. CDR1 is SGHRS and CDR2 is YFSETQ in the germline V gene. V gave up 5 bases and J gave up 3 bases; unmatched junction bases: 10. The CDR3 is 16 amino acids.

V usage is TRBV28 and J usage is TRBJ1-6; D not resolved. This CDR3 is 14 amino acids long. Germline lookup yields CDR1 MDHEN and CDR2 SYDVKM. Trimming pared 6 bases from V and 8 bases from J, leaving 14 bases between. This chain's CDR3 is CASSFNKDYSPLHF. For the CDR3, the DNA is TGTGCCAGCAGCTTCAATAAGGACTATTCACCCCTCCACTTT.

The chain links TRBV7-3 to TRBJ2-3, with 9 bases lining up with TRBD2. The trim removed 5 bases at V and 7 bases at J, leaving 10 bases unmatched. Germline lookup yields CDR1 SGHTA and CDR2 FQGTGA. The CDR3 has 15 residues. Written as DNA, the CDR3 is TGTGCCAGCAGCCCTACCGGGACTAGCATACATACGCAGTATTTT. It specifies CASSPTGTSIHTQYF.

Concerning this clone itself: The junction departs from germline at one end; a sequencing error may be responsible. This specimen includes other DNA sequences encoding the same CDR3. This chain connects TRBV7-2 to TRBJ2-7; 7 nucleotides match TRBD2. The CDR3 is made up of 14 amino acids. Germline V gene lookup returns CDR1 SGHTA and CDR2 FQGNSA. This chain's CDR3 is CASSLAGGSYEQYF. CDR3 nucleotide sequence: TGTGCCAGCAGTTTAGCGGGCGGCTCCTACGAGCAGTACTTC.

This chain connects TRBV5-1 to TRBJ2-1; D might be TRBD2 (6 bases). Deletions cut 0 bases from V and 8 bases from J, with 18 bases between. CDR1 and CDR2 from the germline V gene are SGHRS and YFSETQ. This CDR3 is built from 16 residues. The CDR3 DNA sequence: TGCGCCAGCAGCTTGGCGGGGGTGAGGGCATGGGATGAGCAGTTCTTC. Its translation: CASSLAGVRAWDEQFF.

This chain links TRBV30 with TRBJ2-2, with D unclear. Germline V gene data show CDR1 as GTSNPN and CDR2 as SVGIG (reference sequence). The ends were cut back, 0 bases at V and 7 bases at J, with 9 bases in the middle. This CDR3 is built from 13 residues. The CDR3 DNA reads as TGTGCCTGGAGTGTGACGGGCGGCGGGGAGCTGTTTTTT. Protein sequence: CAWSVTGGGELFF.

This sequence joins TRBV4-2 and TRBJ2-1, with TRBD2 identical over 15 bases. Germline lookup yields CDR1 LGHNA and CDR2 YNFKEQ. J gave up 3 bases and V 1 base, and 4 bases lay outside the gene matches. CDR3 length: 18 residues. The DNA for the CDR3 is TGTGCCAGCAGCCAAGTCCGGACTAGCGGGGGGGTCTACAATGAGCAGTTCTTC. Its translation: CASSQVRTSGGVYNEQFF.

The V gene is TRBV7-2, the J gene TRBJ1-1, with unresolved D. Trimming removed 0 bases from V and 7 bases from J, with 9 bases in between. The germline V gene has CDR1 SGHTA and CDR2 FQGNSA. The CDR3 length is 13 residues. The chain's CDR3 is CASSLAVKVEAFF. Written as DNA, the CDR3 is TGTGCCAGCAGCTTAGCGGTGAAGGTTGAAGCTTTCTTT.

This chain joins TRBV5-3 and TRBJ2-2; TRBD1 agrees at 7 bases. TRBV5-3 is marked as an open reading frame, function uncertain. V trimming: 3 bases; J trimming: 0 bases; junction bases outside the gene matches: 14. This CDR3 has 19 amino acids. CDR3 sequence reads: CARSSPTETGTANTGELFF. CDR3 nucleotide sequence: TGTGCCAGAAGCTCCCCGACAGAGACAGGGACCGCGAACACCGGGGAGCTGTTTTTT.

This clone has only a few counts. This rearrangement joins TRBV15 to TRBJ1-5; D is possibly TRBD1 (6 bases). Trimming removed 1 base from V and 2 bases from J, with 6 bases in between. This CDR3 has 14 residues. The germline V gene encodes CDR1 LNHNV and CDR2 YYDKDF (reference sequence). DNA for the CDR3: TGTGCCACCAGCAGAGCAGGGGGCAATCAGCCCCAGCATTTT. Protein product: CATSRAGGNQPQHF.

V and J are TRBV4-3 and TRBJ1-1, with D unclear. Germline CDR1 is LGHNA and CDR2 is YSLEER. Trimming shortened V by 2 bases and J by 0 bases, and 25 bases separated the two germline ends. This CDR3 region has 20 residues. The CDR3 protein is CASSQWYRFTSQNLNTEAFF. CDR3 coding DNA: TGCGCCAGCAGCCAATGGTACAGATTTACCTCCCAGAATTTGAACACTGAAGCTTTCTTT.

The chain uses TRBV28 and TRBJ1-6, with D perhaps matching TRBD1 (6 bases). Trimming shortened V by 6 bases and J by 7 bases, and 19 bases separated the two germline ends. Germline assignment: CDR1 MDHEN and CDR2 SYDVKM. CDR3 size: 16 residues. CDR3 nucleotides: TGTGCCAGCAGAGGGGAAGACAGGCGGGAGAATTCACCCCTCCACTTT. Protein product: CASRGEDRRENSPLHF.

The rearrangement uses TRBV6-6 and TRBJ1-1; D uncertain. In germline, CDR1 is MNHNY, CDR2 SVGAGI (reference sequence). The CDR3 runs to 14 residues. V was pared by 2 bases and J by 1 base, with 8 bases between. The CDR3 DNA reads TGTGCCAGCAGTTACCGGACGGGGAACACTGAAGCTTTCTTT. Encoded protein: CASSYRTGNTEAFF.

V gene TRBV5-1 combines with J gene TRBJ1-1, with D possibly TRBD1 on 6 matching bases. With 0 bases removed from V and 1 base from J, the gap between germline ends came to 7 bases. Germline values: CDR1 SGHRS, CDR2 YFSETQ. This CDR3 has 14 residues. For the CDR3, the DNA is TGCGCCAGCAGCTTGGAAGGGGGGAACACTGAAGCTTTCTTT. Its translation is CASSLEGGNTEAFF.

This rearrangement joins TRBV27 to TRBJ2-3, with TRBD2 as a possible D gene (7 bases). Trimming removed 5 bases from V and 2 bases from J, with 14 bases in between. Germline values: CDR1 MNHEY, CDR2 SMNVEV (reference sequence). The CDR3 sequence is 15 residues long. The CDR3 DNA reads as TGTGCCAGCAGTAACTGGGGGGGCTTCACAGATACGCAGTATTTT. Its protein is CASSNWGGFTDTQYF.

This CDR3 reads CASDNDNYGYTF. The CDR3, as DNA: TGTGCCAGTGACAACGATAACTATGGCTACACCTTC. V is TRBV5-4 and J is TRBJ1-2; D call uncertain. The CDR3 contains 12 residues. The germline V gene has CDR1 SGHNT and CDR2 YYREEE (reference sequence). Between the trimmed V and J ends, which lost 8 bases and 1 base, there was a span of 9 bases. The full variable domain, completed using reference TRBV5-4 and TRBJ1-2, is ETGVTQSPTHLIKTRGQQVTLRCSSQSGHNTVSWYQQALGQGPQFIFQYYREEENGRGNFPPRFSGLQFPNYSSELNVNALELDDSALYLCASDNDNYGYTFGSGTRLTVV.

The CDR3 region is CASSLGLAGQETQYF. CDR3 DNA: TGTGCCAGCAGCCTGGGACTAGCGGGGCAAGAGACCCAGTACTTC. The chain recombines TRBV7-9 with TRBJ2-5, with 13 bases aligning to TRBD2. J gave up 2 bases and V 5 bases, and 2 bases lay outside the gene matches. The length of the CDR3 is 15 residues. Germline V gene data show CDR1 as SEHNR and CDR2 as FQNEAQ (reference sequence).

The chain recombines TRBV5-4 with TRBJ1-1, with D perhaps TRBD1 (6 bases). CDR1 and CDR2 (germline): SGHNT, YYREEE (reference sequence). This CDR3 region has 15 residues. V was trimmed by 4 bases and J by 6 bases, leaving 19 bases between them. Here the CDR3 DNA reads TGTGCCAGCAGCAGTAAAGGGGGTTGGTATCCTGAAGCTTTCTTT. It translates to CASSSKGGWYPEAFF.

The chain links TRBV7-2 to TRBJ1-2; D might be TRBD1 (6 bases). This CDR3 is 15 amino acids long. Germline-derived CDR1 and CDR2 are SGHTA and FQGNSA. V lost 4 bases and J 6 bases, leaving 18 bases between the germline ends. CDR3 DNA: TGTGCCAGCAGCTCAGACACAGGGTATAGGAATGGCTACACCTTC. Translated: CASSSDTGYRNGYTF.

The CDR3 sequence is CATRQKLRRDTQYF. Written as DNA, the CDR3 is TGTGCCACCAGACAGAAGTTAAGGAGAGATACGCAGTATTTT. The rearrangement links TRBV21-1 to TRBJ2-3. TRBV21-1 is labeled a pseudogene. CDR3 length: 14 residues.

The chain recombines TRBV30 with TRBJ1-2; 11 bases are shared with TRBD1. J gave up 6 bases and V 3 bases, and 3 bases lay outside the gene matches. Germline-derived CDR1 and CDR2 are GTSNPN and SVGIG (reference sequence). This CDR3 region has 13 residues. CDR3 region: CAWSWTGGDGYTF. CDR3 DNA: TGTGCCTGGAGCTGGACAGGGGGCGATGGCTACACCTTC.

This chain links TRBV28 with TRBJ2-5; a weak D match, TRBD1 (7 bases). V was cut by 4 bases and J by 1 base, with 25 bases left in between. The CDR3 runs to 19 residues. Germline V gene data show CDR1 as MDHEN and CDR2 as SYDVKM. Here the CDR3 reads CASSSNLRRDSVSQETQYF. The CDR3 nucleotides read TGTGCCAGCAGTTCAAACTTACGGAGGGACAGCGTATCCCAAGAGACCCAGTACTTC.

V usage is TRBV5-1 and J usage is TRBJ2-1, with TRBD1 matching over 8 bases. The V gene end was trimmed by 4 bases and the J gene end by 1 base; junction bases not matched to a gene: 4. The CDR3 contains 15 residues. Per the germline V gene, CDR1 is SGHRS and CDR2 is YFSETQ. The DNA for the CDR3 is TGCGCCAGCAGCCTGACAGGGGTGTCCTACAATGAGCAGTTCTTC. Protein: CASSLTGVSYNEQFF.

The chain is built from TRBV28 and TRBJ1-5; TRBD1 might be the D (5 bases). Germline-derived CDR1 and CDR2 are MDHEN and SYDVKM. CDR3 length: 17 residues. V was cut by 4 bases and J by 0 bases, with 16 bases left in between. CDR3 in amino acids: CASSYGGSDYSNQPQHF. The CDR3, as DNA: TGTGCCAGCAGTTACGGGGGATCGGATTATAGCAATCAGCCCCAGCATTTT.

A remark on this clone: The junction and the germline gene differ at one end; a read error may be behind it. The chain is built from TRBV19 and TRBJ1-3; D is perhaps TRBD1 (6 bases). Looked up from germline, CDR1 is LNHDA and CDR2 is SQIVND (reference sequence). This CDR3 is built from 14 residues. The DNA for the CDR3 is TGTGCTAGTAGGCTAACAGGGCCTGGAAACACCATATATTTT. This translates into CASRLTGPGNTIYF. Variable domain in full (rest from reference TRBV19 and TRBJ1-3): DGGITQSPKYLFRKEGQNVTLSCEQNLNHDAMYWYRQDPGQGLRLIYYSQIVNDFQKGDIAEGYSVSREKKESFPLTVTSAQKNPTAFYLCASRLTGPGNTIYFGEGSWLTVV.

This clone came up once. The V call is TRBV19, the J call TRBJ1-1; D ambiguous. The CDR3 has 13 amino acids. V lost 4 bases and J 0 bases, leaving 6 bases between the germline ends. Germline CDR1 and CDR2: LNHDA and SQIVND (reference sequence). CDR3 sequence (DNA): TGTGCCAGTAGTACCGCGGTGAACACTGAAGCTTTCTTT. Its translation: CASSTAVNTEAFF. The full variable domain, with the rest looked up from reference TRBV19 and TRBJ1-1, is DGGITQSPKYLFRKEGQNVTLSCEQNLNHDAMYWYRQDPGQGLRLIYYSQIVNDFQKGDIAEGYSVSREKKESFPLTVTSAQKNPTAFYLCASSTAVNTEAFFGQGTRLTVV.